This is a list of T cell receptor beta chains from one sample in a study of blood T cell repertoires in COVID-19. Generated by immunoSEQ multiplex PCR, the TCRdb table keeps only in-frame clones and is missing some. The data show around 100,000 clones, about 90% seen once. The specimen was peripheral blood. The source is a human donor in a cohort sampled during active COVID-19. CDR3s include the opening cysteine and the closing phenylalanine or tryptophan. D genes are given only for firm matches. Expanded clones are given a class, and other clones once, few, many or no size at all.

.	TRBV6-6	.	TRBJ2-5	TGTGCCAGCAGTCCCCTGGGTCTAGGCGGGGGCGCAGAGACCCAGTACTTC	CASSPLGLGGGAETQYF
.	TRBV7-9	.	TRBJ2-1	TGTGCCAGCAGCTTACGGGGGGCTAGGAGTTACAATGAGCAGTTCTTC	CASSLRGARSYNEQFF
.	TRBV27	TRBD1	TRBJ1-6	TGTGCCAGCAGTTTATCTAGGACAGGGATTAATTCACCCCTCCACTTT	CASSLSRTGINSPLHF
.	TRBV6-5	.	TRBJ2-7	TGTGCTCTAAGCAGGGAAGCAATCGAGCAGTACTTC	CALSREAIEQYF
.	TRBV28	.	TRBJ2-3	TGTGCCAGCAGTTTTGATCCGGGATCTCATTTCGATAGTACGCAGTATTTT	CASSFDPGSHFDSTQYF
.	TRBV2	.	TRBJ2-5	TGTGCCAGCAGTGAAAGGCGGGGAGGGGGTCCTAAAGAGACCCAGTACTTC	CASSERRGGGPKETQYF
.	TRBV5-5	TRBD1	TRBJ1-1	TGTGCCAGCAGCCCGACCCTGGGACAGCTAGGGGAAGCTTTCTTT	CASSPTLGQLGEAFF
few	TRBV7-7	TRBD2	TRBJ2-5	TGTGCTAGCAGCTTTGGCGACCTAGCGGGAGGGGGGACCCAGTACTTC	CASSFGDLAGGGTQYF
.	TRBV14	TRBD1	TRBJ1-1	TGTGCCAGCAGCCAAGATTATGGACAGGGGATGCCTGAAGCTTTCTTT	CASSQDYGQGMPEAFF
.	TRBV5-1	TRBD1	TRBJ2-1	TGCGCCAGCAGCCAGACAGGGGAGAGAGAGCAGTTCTTC	CASSQTGEREQFF
.	TRBV28	.	TRBJ2-7	TGTGCCAGCAGTTTACGGGCAGGGTGGAAATACGAGCAGTACTTC	CASSLRAGWKYEQYF
.	TRBV7-7	.	TRBJ2-2	TGTGCCAGCAGCCAACAGGTGAACACCGGGGAGCTGTTTTTT	CASSQQVNTGELFF
.	TRBV5-1	.	TRBJ2-5	TGCGCCAGCAGTCCCGCGAGCGTTTGGGAGACCCAGTACTTC	CASSPASVWETQYF
.	TRBV28	TRBD1	TRBJ2-5	TGTGCCAGCAATACACAGGGGGGGACCCAGTACTTC	CASNTQGGTQYF
.	TRBV6-5	TRBD1	TRBJ2-5	TGTGCCAGCAAACAGGGGGCGATCCAAGAGACCCAGTACTTC	CASKQGAIQETQYF
once	TRBV6-4	TRBD1	TRBJ1-1	TGTGCCAGCAGCCCGACAGGGCCGAACACTGAAGCTTTCTTT	CASSPTGPNTEAFF
once	TRBV5-1	TRBD2	TRBJ2-3	TGCGCCAGCAGCAAGATTAGCGGGTCAGATACGCAGTATTTT	CASSKISGSDTQYF
.	TRBV9	.	TRBJ2-7	TGTGCCAGCAGCGAGAGCGAGGGCTACGAGCAGTACTTC	CASSESEGYEQYF
.	TRBV15	.	TRBJ2-1	TGTGCCACCAGCAGAGTTGACTCCATGACTGAGCAGTTCTTC	CATSRVDSMTEQFF
.	TRBV11-2	.	TRBJ2-6	TGTGCCAGCAGCCCGCAGGGCCCCTCTGGGGCCAACGTCCTGACTTTC	CASSPQGPSGANVLTF
.	TRBV6-5	.	TRBJ1-6	TGTGCCAGCGTCGAGGTCAGTCGGAATTCACCCCTCCACTTT	CASVEVSRNSPLHF
medium-sized	TRBV6-5	.	TRBJ2-7	TGTGCCAGCAGTTACGCGGGACCCAGCCCCTACGAGCAGTACTTC	CASSYAGPSPYEQYF
.	TRBV29-1	.	TRBJ2-5	TGCAGCGTCAGGACAAACGCGGAGACCCAGTACTTC	CSVRTNAETQYF
.	TRBV19	.	TRBJ2-7	TGTGCCAGTAGTATTCGGACTGAGAGCTCCTACGAGCAGTACTTC	CASSIRTESSYEQYF
.	TRBV12-3/TRBV12-4	.	TRBJ2-7	TGTGCCAGCAGTTTAGAGGGGGATAACGAGCAGTACTTC	CASSLEGDNEQYF
.	TRBV11-3	TRBD1	TRBJ2-7	TGTGCCAGCAGCCCTCACAGGGGTAGTGACGAGCAGTACTTC	CASSPHRGSDEQYF
.	TRBV29-1	.	TRBJ2-3	TGCGGGGGGGGCCCGACAGATACGCAGTATTTT	CGGGPTDTQYF
.	TRBV18	TRBD1	TRBJ1-4	TGTGCCAGCTCACCGACAGGGTCTGGCACTAATGAAAAACTGTTTTTT	CASSPTGSGTNEKLFF
.	TRBV4-1	.	TRBJ1-1	TGCGCCAGCAGCCATACTTTAGCCGTCCCTGAAGCTTTCTTT	CASSHTLAVPEAFF
.	TRBV24-1	.	TRBJ2-3	TGTGCCACCAGTGAGTACAGGGTTGAGGGCACAGATACGCAGTATTTT	CATSEYRVEGTDTQYF
.	TRBV11-2	TRBD2	TRBJ2-1	TGTGCCAGCAGTTTCGGGACTAGCGGGGTGAATGAGCAGTTCTTC	CASSFGTSGVNEQFF
.	TRBV5-5	TRBD2	TRBJ2-3	TGTGCCAGCAGCTTCGAGCGGACTAGCGGGCTGGATACGCAGTATTTT	CASSFERTSGLDTQYF
once	TRBV6-5	.	TRBJ1-5	TGTGCCAGCAGACGGGATAGCAATCAGCCCCAGCATTTT	CASRRDSNQPQHF
once	TRBV9	.	TRBJ2-1	TGTGCCAGCCGCGCCCAAGGGGAACTAAGCTCCTACAATGAGCAGTTCTTC	CASRAQGELSSYNEQFF
.	TRBV18	.	TRBJ2-3	TGTGCCAGCTCACCAATGACTATGGGAGATACGCAGTATTTT	CASSPMTMGDTQYF
.	TRBV28	TRBD1	TRBJ1-2	TGTGCCAGCAGTTTAGACAGGGGGCGTTCTCCTAAGTACCTCTCTAACTATGGCTACACCTTC	CASSLDRGRSPKYLSNYGYTF
.	TRBV28	.	TRBJ2-7	TGTGCCAGCAGTCGACAGGTGGGGAGCTCCTACGAGCAGTACTTC	CASSRQVGSSYEQYF
.	TRBV4-1	.	TRBJ2-2	TGCGCCAGCAGCCTAAACCCTAGGAAAACGAACACCGGGGAGCTGTTTTTT	CASSLNPRKTNTGELFF
.	TRBV4-3	.	TRBJ1-4	TGCGCCAGCAGCCAAGATTACCCAGGGGTCTTCTTAGGCTCAGATAACGAACTGTTTTTT	CASSQDYPGVFLGSDNELFF
.	TRBV9	TRBD2	TRBJ2-1	TGTGCCAGCAGCGTAGCTGGGACGCGGGAGAGACCCTACAATGAGCAGTTCTTC	CASSVAGTRERPYNEQFF
.	TRBV7-9	.	TRBJ2-5	TGTGCCAGCAGCTTAAGCGCGGAGACCCAGTACTTC	CASSLSAETQYF
.	TRBV18	.	TRBJ1-3	TGTGCCAGCTCACCAGCCGAGTCCTCTGGAAACACCATATATTTT	CASSPAESSGNTIYF
.	TRBV3-1/TRBV3-2	TRBD2	TRBJ2-2	TGTGCCAGCAGCCAGGGGTTAGCGGGAGTCCCCGGGGAGCTGTTTTTT	CASSQGLAGVPGELFF
.	TRBV30	.	TRBJ1-2	TGTGCCTGGAGGGGGGCAGTTGACTATGGCTACACCTTC	CAWRGAVDYGYTF
.	TRBV2	TRBD1	TRBJ1-6	TGTGCCAGCAGCACAGGGGACACCTATAATTCACCCCTCCACTTT	CASSTGDTYNSPLHF
once	TRBV28	TRBD2	TRBJ2-5	TGTGCCAGCAGTCCTAGCGGGAGGGCCCTCCAAGAGACCCAGTACTTC	CASSPSGRALQETQYF
.	TRBV5-1	TRBD2	TRBJ2-1	TGCGCCAGCACCAAAACCTCGGGGGGAGGGCCGGACAATGAGCAGTTCTTC	CASTKTSGGGPDNEQFF
.	TRBV28	TRBD1	TRBJ1-5	TGTGCCAGCAGTCGTTACAGGGGACATCAGCCCCAGCATTTT	CASSRYRGHQPQHF
.	TRBV19	.	TRBJ1-2	TGTGCCAGTAGTTCCTCCCCTTATGGCTACACCTTC	CASSSSPYGYTF
.	TRBV7-9	TRBD1	TRBJ1-1	TGTGCCAGCAGCCCCCTTCCGGGACAGGGGGCGGACACTGAAGCTTTCTTT	CASSPLPGQGADTEAFF
once	TRBV6-2/TRBV6-3	TRBD2	TRBJ2-7	TGTGCCAGCAGTTACCGGACTAGCGGGAACTTCAAGGGAGCCTACGAGCAGTACTTC	CASSYRTSGNFKGAYEQYF
.	TRBV12-5	TRBD1	TRBJ2-1	TGTGCTAGTGGAAACAGGGGCGTAAAAGGGTTGGATGAGCAGTTCTTC	CASGNRGVKGLDEQFF
.	TRBV4-1	.	TRBJ1-3	TGCGCCAGCAGCCAACGGCGGGAAACGTTTTCATTCAGCTCTGGAAACACCATATATTTT	CASSQRRETFSFSSGNTIYF
.	TRBV11-2	.	TRBJ2-6	TGTGCCAGCAGCTTGTACGCCGGCTCTGGGGCCAACGTCCTGACTTTC	CASSLYAGSGANVLTF